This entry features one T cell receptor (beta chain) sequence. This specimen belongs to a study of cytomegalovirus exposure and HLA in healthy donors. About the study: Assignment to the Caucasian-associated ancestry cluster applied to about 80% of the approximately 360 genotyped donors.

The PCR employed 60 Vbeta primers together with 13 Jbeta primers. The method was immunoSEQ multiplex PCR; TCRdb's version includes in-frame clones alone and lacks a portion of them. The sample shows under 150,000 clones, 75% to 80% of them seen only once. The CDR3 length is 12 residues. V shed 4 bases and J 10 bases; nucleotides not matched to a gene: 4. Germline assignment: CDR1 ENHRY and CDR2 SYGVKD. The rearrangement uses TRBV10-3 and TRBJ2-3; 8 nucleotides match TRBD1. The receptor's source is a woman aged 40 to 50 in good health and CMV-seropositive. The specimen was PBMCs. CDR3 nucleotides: TGTGCCATCAGTGGACAGGGGCTGGCGCAGTATTTT. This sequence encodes CAISGQGLAQYF.